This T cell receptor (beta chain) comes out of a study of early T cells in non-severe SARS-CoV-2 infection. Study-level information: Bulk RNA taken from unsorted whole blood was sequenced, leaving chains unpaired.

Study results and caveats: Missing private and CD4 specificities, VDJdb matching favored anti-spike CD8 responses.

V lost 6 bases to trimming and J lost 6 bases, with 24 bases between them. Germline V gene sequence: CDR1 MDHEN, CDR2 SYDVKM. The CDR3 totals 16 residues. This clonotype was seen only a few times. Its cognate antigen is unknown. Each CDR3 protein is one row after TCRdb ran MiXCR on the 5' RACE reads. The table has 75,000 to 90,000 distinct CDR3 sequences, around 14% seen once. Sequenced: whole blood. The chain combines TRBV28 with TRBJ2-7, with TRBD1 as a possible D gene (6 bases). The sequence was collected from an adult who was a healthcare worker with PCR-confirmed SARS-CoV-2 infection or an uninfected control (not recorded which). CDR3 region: CASSLPGHAADSEQYF. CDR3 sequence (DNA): TGTGCCAGCAGCTTGCCGGGACACGCTGCGGACTCCGAGCAGTACTTC. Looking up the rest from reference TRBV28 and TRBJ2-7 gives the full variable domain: DVKVTQSSRYLVKRTGEKVFLECVQDMDHENMFWYRQDPGLGLRLIYFSYDVKMKEKGDIPEGYSVSREKKERFSLILESASTNQTSMYLCASSLPGHAADSEQYFGPGTRLTVT.